This passage covers 24 T cell receptor beta chains from one sample sequenced in a study of blood T cell repertoires in COVID-19. Sequenced by immunoSEQ multiplex PCR; TCRdb stores in-frame clones only, minus some. Here the sample spans about 410,000 clones, roughly 88% being singletons. Sequencing was performed on peripheral blood. The origin of the receptors is a woman aged 30 to 39 with active or convalescent COVID-19.

The chain employs TRBV5-8 and TRBJ1-2; 9 bases map to TRBD1. CDR1 and CDR2 (germline): SGHTS, YDEGEE. The length of the CDR3 is 18 residues. V lost 3 bases and J lost 2; bases outside the gene matches: 14. The CDR3 is CASSYGILDRGSNYGYTF. The CDR3 bases are TGTGCCAGCAGCTACGGCATCCTGGACAGGGGATCCAACTATGGCTACACCTTC.

This sequence joins TRBV3-1 (or the pseudogene TRBV3-2) and TRBJ1-1, with D perhaps matching TRBD1 (5 bases). The CDR3 length is 12 residues. Trimming removed 3 bases from V and 6 bases from J, with 8 bases in between. Germline V gene lookup returns CDR1 LGHDT and CDR2 YNNKEL (reference sequence). CDR3 in amino acids: CASSHGGAEAFF. The CDR3 coding sequence is TGTGCCAGCAGCCACGGAGGGGCTGAAGCTTTCTTT.

The CDR3 coding sequence is TGCGCCAGCAGCCCTCAACCGGGACTAGAGACCCAGTACTTC. It translates to CASSPQPGLETQYF. The chain uses TRBV4-1 and TRBJ2-5; D might be TRBD2 (6 bases). The CDR3 consists of 14 residues. Trimming shortened V by 4 bases and J by 4 bases, and 13 bases separated the two germline ends. Germline V lookup: CDR1 MGHRA, CDR2 YSYEKL.

V usage is TRBV6-6 and J usage is TRBJ2-3; the match to TRBD2 covers 9 bases. The CDR3 runs to 15 residues. V was pared by 6 bases and J by 1 base, with 5 bases of the junction left unmatched. Looked up from germline, CDR1 is MNHNY and CDR2 is SVGAGI (reference sequence). The CDR3 DNA follows: TGTGCCAGCAGACTTAGACTAGCGGGCACAGATACGCAGTATTTT. Amino acids: CASRLRLAGTDTQYF.

V and J are TRBV27 and TRBJ2-5, with a possible D match to TRBD2 (6 bases). CDR3 length equals 16 residues. The ends were cut back, 5 bases at V and 1 base at J, with 17 bases in the middle. Germline lookup yields CDR1 MNHEY and CDR2 SMNVEV (reference sequence). The chain's CDR3 is CASSPPLGRGQETQYF. The CDR3 nucleotides are TGTGCCAGCAGTCCCCCACTTGGGCGGGGCCAAGAGACCCAGTACTTC.

The chain joins TRBV6-6 to TRBJ2-7; perhaps TRBD1 as D (5 bases). The CDR3 is 16 residues long. The germline gives CDR1 MNHNY, CDR2 SVGAGI (reference sequence). Between the trimmed V and J ends, which lost 0 bases and 3 bases, there was a span of 15 bases. The CDR3 here is CASSYSRSDSSYEQYF. CDR3 in DNA: TGTGCCAGCAGTTACTCGAGGAGCGACAGTAGCTACGAGCAGTACTTC.

This clone was seen more than once but under ten times. The rearrangement uses TRBV25-1 and TRBJ2-5; TRBD2 aligns across 8 bases. The germline V gene encodes CDR1 MGHDK and CDR2 SYGVNS. CDR3 length: 13 amino acids. With V trimmed by 7 bases and J by 7 bases, 8 bases remained unmatched. CDR3 in DNA: TGTGCCAGCACCCCGCGGGGGGTCGGGACCCAGTACTTC. It specifies CASTPRGVGTQYF.

The chain uses TRBV16 and TRBJ1-1; D unclear. Trimming took off 0 bases at V and 1 base at J, with 6 bases between the two ends. From germline, CDR1 is KGHSY and CDR2 FQNENV. This CDR3 comprises 14 residues. The CDR3 sequence is CASSQSYWNTEAFF. CDR3 in DNA: TGTGCCAGCAGCCAATCGTACTGGAACACTGAAGCTTTCTTT.

This chain connects TRBV2 to TRBJ1-2; TRBD1 agrees at 9 bases. The junction had 1 base not matched to a gene; V was cut back by 0 bases and J by 2 bases. This CDR3 comprises 15 residues. The germline V gene has CDR1 SNHLY and CDR2 FYNNEI. CDR3 sequence reads: CASSEAGQGNYGYTF. CDR3 nucleotide sequence: TGTGCCAGCAGTGAAGCCGGACAGGGGAACTATGGCTACACCTTC.

This clone was counted between two and nine times. This chain links TRBV6-1 with TRBJ1-6, with a tentative D call TRBD1 (6 bases). Germline-derived CDR1 and CDR2 are MNHNS and SASEGT. Between the trimmed V and J ends, which lost 3 bases and 4 bases, there was a span of 10 bases. This CDR3 has 15 amino acids. The CDR3 region is CASSDGTLYNSPLHF. As DNA, the CDR3 is TGTGCCAGCAGTGACGGGACACTTTATAATTCACCCCTCCACTTT.

The chain is built from TRBV13 and TRBJ2-5, with 10 bases that match TRBD1. CDR1 is PRHDT, CDR2 FYEKMQ, per germline (reference sequence). There are 15 residues in the CDR3. J lost 3 bases, V lost 5 bases, and 6 bases had no gene match. The CDR3 reads CASSTSGTGEETQYF. The CDR3 DNA is TGTGCCAGCAGCACATCCGGGACAGGGGAAGAGACCCAGTACTTC.

This clone has just one count. V usage is TRBV29-1 and J usage is TRBJ2-1, with a possible D match to TRBD1 (5 bases). Trimming left V 6 bases short and J 6 bases short, with 18 bases between. Germline CDR1 and CDR2: SQVTM and ANQGSEA. This CDR3 region has 14 residues. The DNA for the CDR3 is TGCAGCGTGCGAGCCCAGGGTTCCCCCAATGAGCAGTTCTTC. Its translation: CSVRAQGSPNEQFF.

This rearrangement joins TRBV25-1 to TRBJ2-1, with 8 bases matching TRBD2. CDR1 MGHDK and CDR2 SYGVNS come from the germline V gene. Unmatched junction bases numbered 8, after V lost 4 bases and J lost 6 bases. The CDR3 contains 15 residues. Here the CDR3 reads CASSGWETSGNEQFF. In nucleotides, the CDR3 is TGTGCCAGCAGTGGTTGGGAAACTAGCGGCAATGAGCAGTTCTTC.

V gene TRBV29-1 combines with J gene TRBJ2-2, with D perhaps matching TRBD1 (5 bases). This CDR3 has 14 amino acids. V was pared by 6 bases and J by 6 bases, with 17 bases between. Germline CDR1 and CDR2: SQVTM and ANQGSEA. The CDR3 bases are TGCAGCGTGCCAGGGTCAATGGTTTCCGGGGAGCTGTTTTTT. It codes for CSVPGSMVSGELFF.

The chain uses TRBV27 and TRBJ2-3; no firm D call. The CDR3 consists of 14 residues. Germline CDR1 reads MNHEY; CDR2 reads SMNVEV (reference sequence). The V end was cut by 3 bases, the J end by 4 bases, with 11 bases between. This CDR3 is CASSFPGVADTQYF. The CDR3 region has the DNA TGTGCCAGCAGTTTCCCGGGTGTCGCAGATACGCAGTATTTT.

The CDR3: CASSEGHQSTAFF. CDR3 DNA sequence: TGTGCCAGCAGTGAGGGACACCAGTCCACAGCTTTCTTT. The rearrangement joins TRBV2 to TRBJ1-1, with TRBD1 as a possible D gene (6 bases). Germline V lookup: CDR1 SNHLY, CDR2 FYNNEI. V was pared by 3 bases and J by 10 bases, with 15 bases between. There are 13 residues in the CDR3.

The CDR3 sequence is CASSIPTEGTDTQYF. The CDR3 coding sequence is TGTGCCAGTAGTATCCCGACAGAAGGCACAGATACGCAGTATTTT. The chain links TRBV19 to TRBJ2-3; tentatively, D is TRBD1 (5 bases). The CDR3 covers 15 residues. CDR1 is LNHDA and CDR2 is SQIVND in the germline V gene (reference sequence). The V end lost 3 bases, the J end lost 1 base, and 11 bases lay between the germline ends.

The genes are TRBV10-3 and TRBJ2-3; possibly TRBD1 for D (5 bases). The germline V gene encodes CDR1 ENHRY and CDR2 SYGVKD. CDR3 length: 15 amino acids. V lost 4 bases, J lost 2 bases, and 13 bases lay in between. The CDR3 is CAISAGHGDTDTQYF. The CDR3 DNA reads as TGTGCCATCAGTGCCGGACACGGCGACACAGATACGCAGTATTTT.

The CDR3 DNA sequence: TGTGCCACCAGTGACCCGGGACAGGGTGACGAGACCCAGTACTTC. This sequence encodes CATSDPGQGDETQYF. The V gene is TRBV24-1, the J gene TRBJ2-5; 9 bases align to TRBD1. The CDR3 contains 15 residues. J gave up 5 bases and V 4 bases, and 7 bases lay outside the gene matches. Germline lookup yields CDR1 KGHDR and CDR2 SFDVKD.

CDR3 region: CASSPEALGYEKLFF. Written as DNA, the CDR3 is TGCGCCAGCAGCCCGGAGGCTCTTGGATACGAAAAACTGTTTTTT. This chain uses TRBV5-1 with TRBJ1-4; D unresolved. Germline-derived CDR1 and CDR2 are SGHRS and YFSETQ. V was trimmed by 4 bases and J by 8 bases, leaving 18 bases between them. This CDR3 has 15 amino acids.

This clone has more than one count but fewer than ten. The gene calls are TRBV6-5 and TRBJ1-6; TRBD1 matches at 7 bases. Per the germline V gene, CDR1 is MNHEY and CDR2 is SVGAGI. The CDR3 is 14 residues long. The V segment lost 4 bases and the J segment 7 bases; nucleotides outside the gene matches: 4. The CDR3 reads CASSLTTGNSPLHF. DNA for the CDR3: TGTGCCAGCAGTTTAACGACAGGGAATTCACCCCTCCACTTT.

The CDR3 coding sequence is TGTGCCAGCAGCTTACAACTAGCGGGGGGGCAGTTCTTC. Protein sequence: CASSLQLAGGQFF. This chain links TRBV11-2 with TRBJ2-1, with 12 bases fitting TRBD2. The junction had 2 bases not matched to a gene; V was cut back by 2 bases and J by 12 bases. Germline V lookup: CDR1 SGHAT, CDR2 FQNNGV. CDR3 length: 13 amino acids.

The chain is built from TRBV5-3 and TRBJ1-5; D gene unclear. TRBV5-3 is recorded as an ORF, its role being uncertain. V lost 4 bases and J lost 4, with 9 bases in between. The CDR3 loop spans 13 amino acids. The CDR3 region is CARSTIQNQPQHF. For the CDR3, the DNA is TGTGCCAGAAGCACAATCCAGAATCAGCCCCAGCATTTT.

V is TRBV4-2 and J is TRBJ1-5; no firm D call. Germline-derived CDR1 and CDR2 are LGHNA and YNFKEQ. V lost 0 bases and J lost 0, with 12 bases in between. This CDR3 is 17 amino acids long. This CDR3 reads CASSQDSAGDSNQPQHF. The CDR3 nucleotides read TGTGCCAGCAGCCAAGATTCAGCGGGAGATAGCAATCAGCCCCAGCATTTT.